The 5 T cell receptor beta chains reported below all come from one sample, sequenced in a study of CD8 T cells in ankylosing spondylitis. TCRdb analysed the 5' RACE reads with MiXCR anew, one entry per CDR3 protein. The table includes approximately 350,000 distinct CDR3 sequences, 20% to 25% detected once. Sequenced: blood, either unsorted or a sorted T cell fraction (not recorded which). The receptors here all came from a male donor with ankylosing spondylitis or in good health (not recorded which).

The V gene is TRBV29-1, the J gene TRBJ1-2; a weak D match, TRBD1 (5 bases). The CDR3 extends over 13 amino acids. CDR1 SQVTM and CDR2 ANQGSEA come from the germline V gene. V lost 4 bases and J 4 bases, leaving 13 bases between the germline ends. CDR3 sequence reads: CSVAGTGSYGYTF. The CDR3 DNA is TGCAGCGTTGCCGGGACGGGAAGCTATGGCTACACCTTC.

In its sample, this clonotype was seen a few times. The CDR3 reads CASIRTSGVYNEQFF. CDR3 bases: TGTGCCAGCATAAGGACTAGCGGGGTTTACAATGAGCAGTTCTTC. The V and J genes are TRBV7-9 and TRBJ2-1, with 12 bases aligning to TRBD2. The ends lost 7 bases at V and 4 bases at J; junction bases unmatched: 5. Per the germline V gene, CDR1 is SEHNR and CDR2 is FQNEAQ (reference sequence). The CDR3 has 15 residues.

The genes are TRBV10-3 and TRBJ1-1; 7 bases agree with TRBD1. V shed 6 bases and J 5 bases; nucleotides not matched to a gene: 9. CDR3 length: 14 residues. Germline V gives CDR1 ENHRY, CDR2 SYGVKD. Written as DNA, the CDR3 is TGTGCCATCAGGAAAACAGGGGAGGAGACTGAAGCTTTCTTT. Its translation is CAIRKTGEETEAFF.

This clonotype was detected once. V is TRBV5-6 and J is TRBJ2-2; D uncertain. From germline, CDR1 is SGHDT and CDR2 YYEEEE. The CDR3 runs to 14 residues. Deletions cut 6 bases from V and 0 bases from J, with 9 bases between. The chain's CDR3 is CASIPSSNTGELFF. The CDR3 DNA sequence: TGTGCCAGCATCCCCTCGTCGAACACCGGGGAGCTGTTTTTT.

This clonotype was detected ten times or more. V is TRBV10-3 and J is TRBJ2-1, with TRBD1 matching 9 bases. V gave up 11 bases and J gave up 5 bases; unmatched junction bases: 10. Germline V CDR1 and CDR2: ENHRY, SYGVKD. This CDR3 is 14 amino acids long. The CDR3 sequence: CASHDGTGHNEQFF. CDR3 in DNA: TGTGCCTCCCACGACGGGACAGGGCACAATGAGCAGTTCTTC.